Given below is one T cell receptor (beta chain) in context. The antigen is not known. Per germline, CDR1 MNHEY and CDR2 SVGAGI. The CDR3 has 15 amino acids. The trim removed 6 bases at V and 1 base at J, leaving 7 bases unmatched. The data were taken from a study of cytomegalovirus exposure and HLA in healthy donors. Study observations and caveats: Reportedly, cytomegalovirus status was diagnosed with high sensitivity and specificity.

Primers for the PCR totalled 60 Vbeta and 13 Jbeta. As processed by the authors: Some 12 million shared chains were among the 80 million or so unique TCR beta chains that a later analysis counted. Profiling relied on immunoSEQ multiplex PCR, and the TCRdb table lists in-frame clones only, not all of them. V and J calls and clone size come straight from that table; D and trimming were deduced from the DNA. Seen here are 170,000 or so clones, over 70% observed once, and the top ten hold about 0.5%. The clonotype was recovered from a woman in her forties or fifties in good health and CMV-seronegative. Sequenced input: PBMCs. J is TRBJ2-7 and V is TRBV6-5; 9 bases align to TRBD1. CDR3 nucleotide sequence: TGTGCCAGCAGGGAAACAGGGGGCATGTCCTACGAGCAGTACTTC. This gives the protein CASRETGGMSYEQYF.